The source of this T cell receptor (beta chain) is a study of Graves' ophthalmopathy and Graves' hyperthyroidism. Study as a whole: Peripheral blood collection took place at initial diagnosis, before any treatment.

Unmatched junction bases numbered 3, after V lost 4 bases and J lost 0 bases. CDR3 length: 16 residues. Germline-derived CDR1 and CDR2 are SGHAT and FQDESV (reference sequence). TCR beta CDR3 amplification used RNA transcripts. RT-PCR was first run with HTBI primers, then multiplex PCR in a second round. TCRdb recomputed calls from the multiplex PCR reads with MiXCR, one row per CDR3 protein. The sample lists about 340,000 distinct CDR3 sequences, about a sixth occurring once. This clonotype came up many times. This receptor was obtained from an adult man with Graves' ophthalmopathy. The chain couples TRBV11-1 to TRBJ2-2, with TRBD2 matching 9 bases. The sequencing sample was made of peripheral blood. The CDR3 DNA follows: TGTGCCAGCAGCTCACTAGCGGGCTCGAACACCGGGGAGCTGTTTTTT. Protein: CASSSLAGSNTGELFF.